A single sample is the source of the 16 T cell receptor beta chains below, sequenced in a study of CD8 T cells in Susac syndrome. Random hexamers were used to reverse transcribe the RNA input (about 0.5 to 1 ug). TCRdb independently ran MiXCR on the immunoSEQ multiplex PCR reads; one entry per CDR3 protein. The data contain more than 200,000 distinct CDR3 sequences, 94% of them singletons. The sample taken for sequencing was CD4+ T cells from PBMCs. Receptors originate from a human donor with Susac syndrome.

There are a few counts of this clonotype. The rearrangement uses TRBV5-4 and TRBJ1-6, with D possibly being TRBD1 (6 bases). CDR3 length equals 15 residues. Germline CDR1 and CDR2: SGHNT and YYREEE (reference sequence). The V end lost 4 bases, the J end lost 4 bases, and 12 bases lay between the germline ends. The CDR3 DNA reads as TGTGCCAGCAGCCCCGGGGGCTCTTATAATTCACCCCTCCACTTT. This codes for CASSPGGSYNSPLHF.

CDR3 protein: CASSRWGHSYNEQFF. The CDR3 DNA reads as TGTGCCAGCAGCCGCTGGGGACACTCCTACAATGAGCAGTTCTTC. The chain recombines TRBV21-1 with TRBJ2-1; no DNA check was done on the table's D call, TRBD1. TRBV21-1 is a pseudogene. The CDR3 totals 15 residues.

The CDR3 sequence: CATSRGHSGNTIYF. CDR3 DNA: TGTGCCACCAGCCGAGGCCACTCTGGAAACACCATATATTTT. V gene TRBV15 combines with J gene TRBJ1-3; the D is unclear. Germline V gene lookup returns CDR1 LNHNV and CDR2 YYDKDF (reference sequence). This CDR3 spans 14 amino acids. V lost 5 bases to trimming and J lost 0 bases, with 8 bases between them. Full variable domain (rest looked up from reference TRBV15 and TRBJ1-3): DAMVIQNPRYQVTQFGKPVTLSCSQTLNHNVMYWYQQKSSQAPKLLFHYYDKDFNNEADTPDNFQSRRPNTSFCFLDIRSPGLGDTAMYLCATSRGHSGNTIYFGEGSWLTVV.

The chain has TRBV7-2 and TRBJ1-6; no reliable D call. Germline V CDR1 and CDR2: SGHTA, FQGNSA. The CDR3 covers 14 residues. V lost 5 bases and J 7 bases, leaving 12 bases between the germline ends. The CDR3 sequence: CASSPRLDNSPLHF. CDR3 sequence (DNA): TGTGCCAGCAGCCCCCGACTGGACAATTCACCCCTCCACTTT.

The chain links TRBV19 to TRBJ2-1; a possible D gene is TRBD2 (7 bases). The CDR3 is 14 amino acids. Germline V gives CDR1 LNHDA, CDR2 SQIVND (reference sequence). Trimming pared 10 bases from V and 12 bases from J, leaving 25 bases between. As DNA, the CDR3 is TGTGCCATCGATGGGGGGGCGCTCGGCCCCCGGCAGTTCTTC. Its translation: CAIDGGALGPRQFF. Full variable domain (remainder filled in from reference TRBV19 and TRBJ2-1): DGGITQSPKYLFRKEGQNVTLSCEQNLNHDAMYWYRQDPGQGLRLIYYSQIVNDFQKGDIAEGYSVSREKKESFPLTVTSAQKNPTAFYLCAIDGGALGPRQFFGPGTRLTVL.

The chain carries TRBV20-1 and TRBJ1-1; D is possibly TRBD1 (6 bases). V lost 2 bases and J 1 base, leaving 11 bases between the germline ends. The CDR3 extends over 14 amino acids. Germline CDR1 DFQATT, CDR2 SNEGSKA (reference sequence). The CDR3 is CSARQTGWNTEAFF. CDR3 nucleotide sequence: TGCAGTGCTAGACAAACAGGGTGGAACACTGAAGCTTTCTTT.

The genes are TRBV12-3 or TRBV12-4 and TRBJ2-4, with TRBD1 matching 8 bases. The CDR3 spans 14 residues. V gave up 6 bases and J gave up 5 bases; unmatched junction bases: 6. The CDR3 sequence is CASRPQGAQNIQYF. CDR3 sequence (DNA): TGTGCCAGCAGACCCCAGGGGGCGCAAAACATTCAGTACTTC.

The rearrangement joins TRBV7-6 to TRBJ2-5, with TRBD1 matching 7 bases. The CDR3 has 14 residues. Germline CDR1 is SGHVS and CDR2 is FNYEAQ. V trimming: 1 base; J trimming: 5 bases; junction bases outside the gene matches: 4. CDR3 residues: CASSLVTGAETQYF. The CDR3 nucleotides are TGTGCCAGCAGCTTAGTAACAGGGGCCGAGACCCAGTACTTC.

The chain is built from TRBV4-2 and TRBJ2-5; the match to TRBD1 covers 7 bases. The ends lost 3 bases at V and 4 bases at J; junction bases unmatched: 2. The germline gives CDR1 LGHNA, CDR2 YNFKEQ. The CDR3 length is 13 residues. The chain's CDR3 is CASSQRQGETQYF. CDR3 in DNA: TGTGCCAGCAGCCAGAGACAGGGAGAGACCCAGTACTTC.

This chain links TRBV12-3 or TRBV12-4 with TRBJ1-2; 9 nucleotides agree with TRBD1. J was trimmed by 8 bases and V by 6 bases; bases with no gene match: 7. The CDR3 extends over 13 amino acids. The CDR3 region is CASSPGTGKGYTF. The DNA for the CDR3 is TGTGCCAGCAGCCCCGGGACAGGGAAGGGCTACACCTTC.

J is TRBJ1-4 and V is TRBV30; D is perhaps TRBD1 (6 bases). The CDR3 extends over 14 amino acids. V lost 3 bases to trimming and J lost 2 bases, with 10 bases between them. Germline V lookup: CDR1 GTSNPN, CDR2 SVGIG (reference sequence). The CDR3 DNA sequence: TGTGCCTGGAGGCTCGGGGGCACTAATGAAAAACTGTTTTTT. It specifies CAWRLGGTNEKLFF.

This clonotype was detected only once. The chain uses TRBV7-9 and TRBJ2-3; D perhaps matches TRBD2 (6 bases). The CDR3 totals 14 residues. Deletions cut 4 bases from V and 5 bases from J, with 13 bases between. Per germline, CDR1 SEHNR and CDR2 FQNEAQ (reference sequence). CDR3 loop: CASSSSRGLDTQYF. The CDR3 DNA follows: TGTGCCAGCAGCTCTTCACGGGGGTTAGATACGCAGTATTTT.

This rearrangement joins TRBV5-4 to TRBJ2-7, with D tentatively TRBD2 (6 bases). The CDR3 runs 14 residues. Germline V gives CDR1 SGHNT, CDR2 YYREEE (reference sequence). V was pared by 3 bases and J by 2 bases, with 12 bases between. The CDR3 spells CASSSNSGTYEQYF. CDR3 DNA sequence: TGTGCCAGCAGCTCAAATAGCGGAACCTACGAGCAGTACTTC.

A single count supports this clonotype. The V gene is TRBV7-2, the J gene TRBJ1-1; 7 nucleotides match TRBD1. The CDR3 consists of 14 residues. With 1 base clipped from V and 3 bases from J, the junction kept 2 bases outside the gene matches. CDR1 SGHTA and CDR2 FQGNSA come from the germline V gene. CDR3 loop: CASSLDRGDTEAFF. CDR3 DNA: TGTGCCAGCAGCTTAGACAGGGGCGACACTGAAGCTTTCTTT.

This chain joins TRBV20-1 and TRBJ2-5; 11 nucleotides agree with TRBD2. Trimming removed 2 bases from V and 4 bases from J; junction bases left unmatched: 6. The CDR3 spans 15 residues. CDR1 DFQATT and CDR2 SNEGSKA come from the germline V gene (reference sequence). The CDR3 bases are TGCAGTGCTAGACTCCTAGCGGGGGGAGGAGAGACCCAGTACTTC. Encoded protein: CSARLLAGGGETQYF.

This chain links TRBV15 with TRBJ1-1; D is undetermined. V was cut by 3 bases and J by 2 bases, with 4 bases left in between. The length of the CDR3 is 12 residues. Germline CDR1 and CDR2: LNHNV and YYDKDF (reference sequence). CDR3 bases: TGTGCCACCAGCAGCATAAACACTGAAGCTTTCTTT. Residues: CATSSINTEAFF.